A single T cell receptor beta chain is shown here with its context. The germline V and J ends were trimmed by 0 bases and 5 bases, with 17 bases remaining between them. Per the germline V gene, CDR1 is LGHDT and CDR2 is YNNKEL (reference sequence). The CDR3 has 17 residues. MiXCR was run by TCRdb on the RT-PCR reads, yielding one entry per CDR3 protein. The sample has about 680,000 distinct CDR3 sequences, more than 13% seen once. This TCR was recovered from a female donor in good health, serving as a healthy control. The sample comprised memory CD4+ T cells from blood. The chain is built from TRBV3-1 and TRBJ1-3; D unclear. The CDR3 spells CASSQDIGFEDRNTIYF. CDR3 nucleotide sequence: TGTGCCAGCAGCCAAGATATTGGGTTCGAGGATCGAAACACCATATATTTT.